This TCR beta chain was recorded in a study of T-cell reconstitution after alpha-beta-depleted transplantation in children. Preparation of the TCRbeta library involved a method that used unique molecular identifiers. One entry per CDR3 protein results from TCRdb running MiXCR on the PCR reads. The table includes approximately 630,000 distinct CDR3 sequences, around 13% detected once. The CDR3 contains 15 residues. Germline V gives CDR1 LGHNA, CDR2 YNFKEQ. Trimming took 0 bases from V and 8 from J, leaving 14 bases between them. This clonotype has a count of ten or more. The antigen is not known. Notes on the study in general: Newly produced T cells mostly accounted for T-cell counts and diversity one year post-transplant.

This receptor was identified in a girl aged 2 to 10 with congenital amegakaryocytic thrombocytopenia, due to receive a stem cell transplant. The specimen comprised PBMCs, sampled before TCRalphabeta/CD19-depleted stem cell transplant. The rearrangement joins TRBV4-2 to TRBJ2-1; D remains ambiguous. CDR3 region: CASSQERRSGDEQFF. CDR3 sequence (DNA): TGTGCCAGCAGCCAAGAACGGCGGAGTGGGGATGAGCAGTTCTTC.